Ten or more counts support the clone carrying this TCR beta chain. This record belongs to a study of early T cells in non-severe SARS-CoV-2 infection. With V trimmed by 2 bases and J by 0 bases, 13 bases remained unmatched. This CDR3 is built from 19 residues. TCRdb processed the 5' RACE reads anew with MiXCR; each CDR3 protein has one entry. The profile shows over 45,000 distinct CDR3 sequences, over 9.5% of them singletons. The genes are TRBV12-3 or TRBV12-4 and TRBJ1-5, with 7 positions matching TRBD1. The specimen sequenced was whole blood. The TCR originated in an adult who was a healthcare worker with PCR-confirmed SARS-CoV-2 infection or an uninfected control (not recorded which). The CDR3 region has the DNA TGTGCCAGCAGTTTATATTCTTTGGGGCAGGGGGTTAGCAATCAGCCCCAGCATTTT. It yields the protein CASSLYSLGQGVSNQPQHF.